This TCR beta chain came from a study of T cells after yellow fever vaccination. One entry per CDR3 protein, called by TCRdb with MiXCR from the 5' RACE reads. Of around 530,000 distinct CDR3 sequences in the sample, around a sixth were seen once. This CDR3 has 13 amino acids. Germline CDR1 and CDR2: MNHEY and SMNVEV (reference sequence). V was clipped by 3 bases and J by 7 bases, with 10 bases between them. To note about this clonotype: No antigen is known for it.

Study observations and caveats: Sorted repertoires could include abundant contaminating clonotypes from bulk cells.

Source: PBMCs, taken less than 6 days after the first yellow fever vaccination. The clonotype was recovered from a young man who received the YFV17D yellow fever vaccine. The chain carries TRBV27 and TRBJ1-5; no reliable D call. The chain's CDR3 is CASSFLPGQPQHF. DNA for the CDR3: TGTGCCAGCAGTTTCCTTCCCGGGCAGCCCCAGCATTTT.